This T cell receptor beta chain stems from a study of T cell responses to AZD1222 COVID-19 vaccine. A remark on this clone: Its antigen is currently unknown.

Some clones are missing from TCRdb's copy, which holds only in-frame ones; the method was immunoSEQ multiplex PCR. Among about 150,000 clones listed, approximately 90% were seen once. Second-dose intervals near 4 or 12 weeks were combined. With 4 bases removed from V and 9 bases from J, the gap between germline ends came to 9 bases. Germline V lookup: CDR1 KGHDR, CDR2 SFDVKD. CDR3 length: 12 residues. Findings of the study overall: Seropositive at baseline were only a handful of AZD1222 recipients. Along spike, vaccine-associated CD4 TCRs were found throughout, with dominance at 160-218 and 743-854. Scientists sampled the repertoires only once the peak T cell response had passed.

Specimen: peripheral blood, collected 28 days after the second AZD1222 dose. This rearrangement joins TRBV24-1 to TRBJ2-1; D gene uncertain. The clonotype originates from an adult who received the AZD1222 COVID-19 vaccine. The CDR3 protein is CATSDHSIEQFF. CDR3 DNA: TGTGCCACCAGTGACCATAGCATTGAGCAGTTCTTC.